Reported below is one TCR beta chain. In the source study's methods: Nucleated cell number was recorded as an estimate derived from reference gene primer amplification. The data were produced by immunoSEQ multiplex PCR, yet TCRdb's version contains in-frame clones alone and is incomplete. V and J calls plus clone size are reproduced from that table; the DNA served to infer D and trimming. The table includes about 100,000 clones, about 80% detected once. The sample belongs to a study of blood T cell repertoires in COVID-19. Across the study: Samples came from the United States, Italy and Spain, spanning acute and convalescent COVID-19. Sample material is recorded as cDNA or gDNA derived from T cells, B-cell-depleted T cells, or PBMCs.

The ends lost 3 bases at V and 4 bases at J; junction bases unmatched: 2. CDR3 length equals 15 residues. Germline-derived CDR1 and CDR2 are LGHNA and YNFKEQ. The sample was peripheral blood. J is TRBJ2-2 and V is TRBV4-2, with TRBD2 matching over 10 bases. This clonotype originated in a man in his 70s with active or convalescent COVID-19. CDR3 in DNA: TGTGCCAGCAGCCAGGTAGCGGGGGGCACCGGGGAGCTGTTTTTT. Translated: CASSQVAGGTGELFF.